A single sample is the source of the 27 T cell receptor beta chains below, sequenced in a study of T cells in pancreatic ductal adenocarcinoma. Selected pancreatic ductal adenocarcinoma patients had undergone surgery without neoadjuvant therapy. Sequencing used immunoSEQ multiplex PCR; TCRdb keeps in-frame clones, though not all of them. Of 85,000 to 120,000 clones in the sample, roughly 96% are singletons; the top ten hold roughly 3.1%. Sequencing was done on a sample of PBMCs. Receptors originate from a human donor with pancreatic ductal adenocarcinoma.

This clone came up once. This rearrangement joins TRBV18 to TRBJ2-7; TRBD2 might be the D (5 bases). V was clipped by 3 bases and J by 5 bases, with 14 bases between them. This CDR3 contains 14 residues. Germline V gene data show CDR1 as KGHSH and CDR2 as LQKENI. The CDR3 reads CASSPGWTEDEQYF. The CDR3 nucleotides read TGTGCCAGCTCACCGGGTTGGACGGAGGACGAGCAGTACTTC.

V usage is TRBV10-3 and J usage is TRBJ1-3; the D gene is possibly TRBD1 (6 bases). The CDR3 is made up of 18 amino acids. Germline CDR1 and CDR2: ENHRY and SYGVKD. V gave up 8 bases and J gave up 1 base, with 24 bases separating them. For the CDR3, the DNA is TGTGCCATCCGGCCGGGAAGAGGAATAGGACAGTCTGGAAACACCATATATTTT. Translating gives CAIRPGRGIGQSGNTIYF.

The chain recombines TRBV18 with TRBJ2-5; TRBD2 matches at 7 bases. CDR1 is KGHSH, CDR2 LQKENI, per germline. The length of the CDR3 is 14 residues. The J segment lost 7 bases and the V segment lost 1 base, leaving 6 bases of the junction unmatched. The CDR3, as DNA: TGTGCCAGCTCACCACGTCGGGAGGTTGGGACCCAGTACTTC. Protein: CASSPRREVGTQYF.

The genes are TRBV7-2 and TRBJ1-2; TRBD1 is a possible D gene (5 bases). Germline-derived CDR1 and CDR2 are SGHTA and FQGNSA. V lost 1 base to trimming and J lost 7 bases, with 16 bases between them. This CDR3 is built from 15 residues. The DNA for the CDR3 is TGTGCCAGCAGCTTAGATTGGCAGGGCTTAGGTGGCTACACCTTC. Its protein is CASSLDWQGLGGYTF.

CDR3 sequence (DNA): TGTGCCAGCACTTATTCAGGGGGCTTTGAAAAACTGTTTTTT. Its protein product is CASTYSGGFEKLFF. The chain carries TRBV25-1 and TRBJ1-4; the match to TRBD1 covers 8 bases. CDR3 size: 14 residues. Germline assignment: CDR1 MGHDK and CDR2 SYGVNS. V shed 7 bases, J shed 7 bases, and the junction held 8 bases outside the gene matches. Together with reference TRBV25-1 and TRBJ1-4, the CDR3 gives the full variable domain: EADIYQTPRYLVIGTGKKITLECSQTMGHDKMYWYQQDPGMELHLIHYSYGVNSTEKGDLSSESTVSRIRTEHFPLTLESARPSHTSQYLCASTYSGGFEKLFFGSGTQLSVL.

J is TRBJ2-4 and V is TRBV5-1, with 8 bases identical to TRBD1. J lost 9 bases, V lost 4 bases, and 3 bases had no gene match. Germline CDR1 is SGHRS and CDR2 is YFSETQ. The CDR3 is made up of 12 amino acids. CDR3 protein: CASSQTGAIQYF. CDR3 DNA sequence: TGCGCCAGCAGCCAGACAGGGGCCATTCAGTACTTC.

The CDR3 DNA follows: TGCGCCAGCAGCCTCTCGACAGGGGCGAACACTGAAGCTTTCTTT. Protein product: CASSLSTGANTEAFF. The V and J genes are TRBV5-1 and TRBJ1-1; 8 nucleotides agree with TRBD1. This CDR3 has 15 residues. Germline CDR1 reads SGHRS; CDR2 reads YFSETQ. The V and J ends lost 4 bases and 1 base, in that order; junction bases with no gene match: 6.

The rearrangement uses TRBV28 and TRBJ1-2; tentative D call: TRBD1 (5 bases). The CDR3 has 15 amino acids. The germline V and J ends were trimmed by 6 bases and 8 bases, with 22 bases remaining between them. Germline V gene lookup returns CDR1 MDHEN and CDR2 SYDVKM. The CDR3 nucleotides read TGTGCCAGCAGCACCGGAGGGGCCACCGAACGGGGCTACACCTTC. Amino acid sequence: CASSTGGATERGYTF.

This clone occurred once. The V and J genes are TRBV18 and TRBJ2-3, with D possibly matching TRBD2 (5 bases). Germline CDR1 reads KGHSH; CDR2 reads LQKENI. Trimming cost V 5 bases and J 2 bases, with 8 bases left between them. This CDR3 region has 13 residues. The CDR3 DNA follows: TGTGCCAGCTCAAGGCGGGCCACAGATACGCAGTATTTT. Its translation is CASSRRATDTQYF.

The chain links TRBV7-9 to TRBJ2-2; D is possibly TRBD2 (5 bases). The CDR3 extends over 18 amino acids. Deletions cut 0 bases from V and 3 bases from J, with 17 bases between. Germline CDR1 SEHNR, CDR2 FQNEAQ (reference sequence). The CDR3 loop reads CASSLARYRGKDTGELFF. CDR3 nucleotide sequence: TGTGCCAGCAGCTTAGCGAGGTATCGGGGTAAGGACACCGGGGAGCTGTTTTTT.

The genes are TRBV5-4 and TRBJ2-6; tentatively, D is TRBD2 (5 bases). CDR1 and CDR2 (germline): SGHNT, YYREEE (reference sequence). CDR3 length: 15 residues. V dropped 1 base and J dropped 2 bases, with 7 bases sitting between them. The CDR3 spells CASSLPGTGANVLTF. In DNA, the CDR3 is TGTGCCAGCAGCTTGCCCGGGACTGGGGCCAACGTCCTGACTTTC.

This chain uses TRBV19 with TRBJ2-2; TRBD2 matches at 8 bases. This CDR3 has 18 residues. Per the germline V gene, CDR1 is LNHDA and CDR2 is SQIVND (reference sequence). Losses at the gene ends were 3 bases for V and 0 bases for J; bases not matched to a gene: 9. CDR3 sequence reads: CASSIGRAFWTNTGELFF. Written as DNA, the CDR3 is TGTGCCAGTAGTATCGGGAGGGCCTTTTGGACGAACACCGGGGAGCTGTTTTTT.

This chain joins TRBV30 and TRBJ1-2, with D possibly being TRBD1 (5 bases). From germline, CDR1 is GTSNPN and CDR2 SVGIG (reference sequence). This CDR3 has 13 residues. V was shortened by 5 bases and J by 10 bases, with 20 bases between the two germline ends. This chain's CDR3 is CAWQTYRDSPYTF. CDR3 DNA: TGTGCCTGGCAAACCTACCGGGACTCTCCCTACACCTTC.

V is TRBV5-1 and J is TRBJ2-7, with 13 bases fitting TRBD2. V shed 3 bases and J 4 bases; nucleotides not matched to a gene: 4. The germline gives CDR1 SGHRS, CDR2 YFSETQ. The CDR3 is 15 residues long. The CDR3 here is CASSWGTSGTYEQYF. In DNA form, the CDR3 reads TGCGCCAGCAGCTGGGGGACTAGCGGGACATACGAGCAGTACTTC.

V usage is TRBV5-1 and J usage is TRBJ2-1, with 11 bases matching TRBD2. The CDR3 consists of 18 residues. CDR1 and CDR2 from the germline V gene are SGHRS and YFSETQ. The V segment lost 4 bases and the J segment 4 bases; nucleotides outside the gene matches: 13. CDR3 residues: CASSPRGLADRIYNEQFF. In DNA form, the CDR3 reads TGCGCCAGCAGCCCGAGGGGACTAGCGGACCGGATTTACAATGAGCAGTTCTTC.

The chain carries TRBV10-3 and TRBJ2-5, with 10 positions matching TRBD2. V trimming: 10 bases; J trimming: 2 bases; junction bases outside the gene matches: 13. The CDR3 sequence is 16 residues long. Germline V gene sequence: CDR1 ENHRY, CDR2 SYGVKD. The CDR3 DNA reads TGTGCCACCCGGGGGCTAGCGGGAGATAGTCAAGAGACCCAGTACTTC. Protein sequence: CATRGLAGDSQETQYF.

The chain links TRBV28 to TRBJ1-2; no clear D gene. The V end was cut by 5 bases, the J end by 1 base, with 8 bases between. Germline CDR1 and CDR2: MDHEN and SYDVKM. This CDR3 has 13 residues. The chain's CDR3 is CASSATDNYGYTF. The DNA for the CDR3 is TGTGCCAGCAGTGCTACAGATAACTATGGCTACACCTTC.

The chain links TRBV19 to TRBJ1-2; weak D call: TRBD1 (6 bases). Trimming took off 7 bases at V and 8 bases at J, with 20 bases between the two ends. Germline V gives CDR1 LNHDA, CDR2 SQIVND (reference sequence). The CDR3 has 14 residues. The CDR3 spells CASKERQAPGGYTF. The DNA of the CDR3 is TGTGCCAGTAAGGAGCGACAGGCCCCTGGAGGCTACACCTTC.

V is TRBV5-1 and J is TRBJ2-3; D is undetermined. The V and J ends lost 2 bases and 0 bases respectively, with 7 bases between them. Germline values: CDR1 SGHRS, CDR2 YFSETQ. The CDR3 contains 14 residues. CDR3 in DNA: TGCGCCAGCAGCTTTGTACTTAGCACAGATACGCAGTATTTT. It is translated as CASSFVLSTDTQYF.

The rearrangement links TRBV19 to TRBJ2-7; 7 nucleotides line up with TRBD1. Germline-derived CDR1 and CDR2 are LNHDA and SQIVND (reference sequence). The CDR3 covers 14 residues. Unmatched junction bases numbered 8, after V lost 5 bases and J lost 4 bases. In DNA form, the CDR3 reads TGTGCCAGTAGTGAACAGGGGATTGAGTACGAGCAGTACTTC. It is translated as CASSEQGIEYEQYF.

J is TRBJ2-7 and V is TRBV7-2, with 10 bases identical to TRBD1. J gave up 6 bases and V 1 base, and 6 bases lay outside the gene matches. The germline V gene encodes CDR1 SGHTA and CDR2 FQGNSA. The CDR3 has 15 residues. The CDR3 DNA is TGTGCCAGCAGCTTAGTATCGGACAGGGGGATCGAGCAGTACTTC. It yields the protein CASSLVSDRGIEQYF.

This chain uses TRBV2 with TRBJ1-1; 11 bases fit TRBD1. CDR1 and CDR2 from the germline V gene are SNHLY and FYNNEI. This CDR3 has 14 amino acids. With V trimmed by 6 bases and J by 4 bases, 4 bases remained unmatched. The CDR3 nucleotides are TGTGCCAGCAGCCCCGGACAGGGGGCCACTGAAGCTTTCTTT. The encoded protein is CASSPGQGATEAFF.

This rearrangement joins TRBV28 to TRBJ2-1; TRBD2 aligns across 11 bases. CDR1 is MDHEN, CDR2 SYDVKM, per germline. The CDR3 has 15 amino acids. The V segment lost 3 bases and the J segment 6 bases; nucleotides outside the gene matches: 4. Here the CDR3 reads CASSFLTSGSNEQFF. CDR3 DNA: TGTGCCAGCAGTTTCTTAACTAGCGGGAGCAATGAGCAGTTCTTC.

The chain joins TRBV29-1 to TRBJ2-1; 11 nucleotides line up with TRBD2. The J segment lost 9 bases and the V segment lost 7 bases, leaving 11 bases of the junction unmatched. CDR1 and CDR2 (germline): SQVTM, ANQGSEA. The CDR3 consists of 14 residues. Written as DNA, the CDR3 is TGCAGCGCACCGACTAGCGGGAAAGCGCGTGAGCAGTTCTTC. It translates to CSAPTSGKAREQFF.

This chain connects TRBV27 to TRBJ2-5; D perhaps matches TRBD2 (5 bases). Trimming shortened V by 4 bases and J by 8 bases, and 8 bases separated the two germline ends. Germline CDR1 MNHEY, CDR2 SMNVEV (reference sequence). The CDR3 extends over 11 amino acids. In DNA, the CDR3 is TGTGCCAGCAGTTCGGCGGGCACCCAGTACTTC. Amino acids: CASSSAGTQYF.

The V gene is TRBV4-1, the J gene TRBJ1-2; D perhaps matches TRBD1 (5 bases). CDR3 length: 14 amino acids. Germline assignment: CDR1 MGHRA and CDR2 YSYEKL. Deletions cut 1 base from V and 5 bases from J, with 11 bases between. CDR3 protein: CASSQAAGRYGYTF. CDR3 nucleotide sequence: TGCGCCAGCAGCCAAGCCGCAGGGAGGTATGGCTACACCTTC.

The V and J genes are TRBV5-1 and TRBJ2-1; TRBD2 agrees at 13 bases. The CDR3 is 15 residues long. The junction had 4 bases not matched to a gene; V was cut back by 2 bases and J by 8 bases. Germline values: CDR1 SGHRS, CDR2 YFSETQ. In nucleotides, the CDR3 is TGCGCCAGCAGCTTTACTAGCGGGAGGGTCCATGAGCAGTTCTTC. Amino acids: CASSFTSGRVHEQFF.